The rows below give T cell receptor beta chains drawn from one sample of a study of early T cells in non-severe SARS-CoV-2 infection. A single record per CDR3 protein comes from TCRdb applying MiXCR to the 5' RACE reads. The repertoire includes about 99,000 distinct CDR3 sequences, around a sixth of them detected once, and over 0.95% sits in the top ten. Material for sequencing was whole blood. The receptor set was obtained from an adult who was a healthcare worker with PCR-confirmed SARS-CoV-2 infection or an uninfected control (not recorded which). Each CDR3 is given with its conserved first and last residue. A D gene is named only where the DNA matches it firmly. A row's size may be missing; if present it is once, few, many or a size class.

v_call	clone_size	j_call	d_call	cdr3_nt	cdr3_aa
TRBV28	-	TRBJ1-2	-	TGTGCCAGCAGTTTAAGGGGGAATCTTAACTATGGCTACACCTTC	CASSLRGNLNYGYTF
TRBV15	-	TRBJ2-1	-	TGTGCCACCAGCAGAGATAGGTGGCCGAACAATGAGCAGTTCTTC	CATSRDRWPNNEQFF
TRBV30	-	TRBJ1-1	-	TGTGCCTGGACCACTCTGATTAGGAACACTGAAGCTTTCTTT	CAWTTLIRNTEAFF
TRBV2	-	TRBJ1-1	TRBD1	TGTGCCAGCAGTGCTCGGACAGGTGAAGCTTTCTTT	CASSARTGEAFF
TRBV27	-	TRBJ1-1	TRBD1	TGTGCCAGCAGTCCCCCGGGACAGGCTAGGGGGACTGAAGCTTTCTTT	CASSPPGQARGTEAFF
TRBV13	-	TRBJ1-6	-	TGTGCCAGCAGCCCACCGACCCGGGGCGGGCAACATTCACCCCTCCACTTT	CASSPPTRGGQHSPLHF
TRBV27	few	TRBJ1-1	-	TGTGCCAGCAGTTTATGGGGAATGAACACTGAAGCTTTCTTT	CASSLWGMNTEAFF
TRBV18	few	TRBJ2-2	-	TGTGCCAGCTCGCGGGGCCACACAGGGTCCGCGAACACCGGGGAGCTGTTTTTT	CASSRGHTGSANTGELFF
TRBV18	many	TRBJ1-1	TRBD1	TGTGCCAGCTCAGATCCGGGACAGGGCGTTACGGTAGCTTTCTTT	CASSDPGQGVTVAFF
TRBV30	-	TRBJ2-4	-	TGTGCCTGGAGCGAAACAGGGATTGCCAAAAACATTCAGTACTTC	CAWSETGIAKNIQYF
TRBV6-4	few	TRBJ1-5	-	TGTGCCAGCAGCCCAGATAGCAATCAGCCCCAGCATTTT	CASSPDSNQPQHF
TRBV29-1	few	TRBJ2-2	TRBD2	TGCAGCGTTCCCCGGACTAGCGGGAGTAGGGACACCGGGGAGCTGTTTTTT	CSVPRTSGSRDTGELFF
TRBV10-3	few	TRBJ1-4	TRBD1	TGTGCCATCAGTGAGTCCCGGGACAGGGTCGAAAAACTGTTTTTT	CAISESRDRVEKLFF
TRBV5-6	few	TRBJ2-3	-	TGTGCCAGCAGCTTGGTATATCTGGCAGGAGGTCCAGATACGCAGTATTTT	CASSLVYLAGGPDTQYF
TRBV27	-	TRBJ2-3	-	TGTGCCAGCAGGCTCATTTTCCCTAGCACAGATACGCAGTATTTT	CASRLIFPSTDTQYF
TRBV6-2/TRBV6-3	few	TRBJ2-7	TRBD1	TGTGCCAGCAGTTACCCTCGACAGGGAATATACGAGCAGTACTTC	CASSYPRQGIYEQYF